The rows below give T cell receptor beta chains drawn from one sample of a study of identical twins. TCRdb re-called the 5' RACE reads with MiXCR, one entry per CDR3 protein. The profile covers 520,000 or so distinct CDR3 sequences, with roughly a fifth appearing a single time and 0.91% taken by the ten largest. The same data also contributed to another study, on T cells expressing NK-cell markers.

Source material: CD4+ T cells sorted from blood. These receptors originate from a woman aged 18-35 years in good health. CDR3s include the opening cysteine and the closing phenylalanine or tryptophan. The D gene is left open where the match is weak. Rows give clone size only sometimes, using once, few, many, or a class for an expanded clone.

NA TRBJ2-5 few 18 TRBV12-3/TRBV12-4 TGTGCCAGCAGTTTAATCGTTGACACCGGGACCCCTCCCGGGACCCAGTACTTC CASSLIVDTGTPPGTQYF
NA TRBJ1-1 NA 12 TRBV12-3/TRBV12-4 TGTGCCAGCAGTTGGTCGAACACTGAAGCTTTCTTT CASSWSNTEAFF
TRBD1 TRBJ2-5 many 14 TRBV12-3/TRBV12-4 TGTGCCAGCAGTTTGAGGGACAGACTAGAGACCCAGTACTTC CASSLRDRLETQYF
TRBD2 TRBJ2-5 few 17 TRBV4-3 TGCGCCAGCAGCCAAGATCGGAGCGGGAGGGCCACGGAGACCCAGTACTTC CASSQDRSGRATETQYF
NA TRBJ2-7 NA 15 TRBV6-5 TGTGCCAGCAGTTACTCCCCATACAGGGTCGCGCAGCAGTACTTC CASSYSPYRVAQQYF
TRBD2 TRBJ2-3 NA 17 TRBV4-3 TGCGCCAGCAGCCAAGGCCGACTAGCGGGTCACACAGATACGCAGTATTTT CASSQGRLAGHTDTQYF
TRBD2 TRBJ2-3 NA 15 TRBV20-1 TGCAGTGCTGGGACTAGCGGGGGGGGCACAGATACGCAGTATTTT CSAGTSGGGTDTQYF
NA TRBJ2-7 NA 15 TRBV12-3/TRBV12-4 TGTGCCAGCAGTTTACGAGCTGCGAGCCCCTACGAGCAGTACTTC CASSLRAASPYEQYF
TRBD2 TRBJ2-1 NA 15 TRBV2 TGTGCCAGCACCCAACCCGGGACTAGTTCGGCTGAGCAGTTCTTC CASTQPGTSSAEQFF
NA TRBJ2-1 NA 13 TRBV20-1 TGCAGTGCCCTGACGGGATCCTACAATGAGCAGTTCTTC CSALTGSYNEQFF
TRBD2 TRBJ2-2 NA 15 TRBV7-9 TGTGCCAGCAGCTTTAGCGGGCAGAACACCGGGGAGCTGTTTTTT CASSFSGQNTGELFF
NA TRBJ1-6 NA 15 TRBV6-5 TGTGCCAGCAGTTACGCCAACAGCGGCAATTCACCCCTCCACTTT CASSYANSGNSPLHF
NA TRBJ1-4 NA 14 TRBV7-9 TGTGCCAGCAGTCAGGCAGCAACTAATGAAAAACTGTTTTTT CASSQAATNEKLFF
NA TRBJ2-7 NA 13 TRBV20-1 TGCAGTGGTCAAAGAGGGGCGCAAAACGAGCAGTACTTC CSGQRGAQNEQYF
NA TRBJ2-1 NA 16 TRBV5-6 TGTGCCAGCAGCTTAACCACCTCTAGCTCCTACAATGAGCAGTTCTTC CASSLTTSSSYNEQFF
NA TRBJ2-7 few 12 TRBV10-3 TGTGCCATCTGGAACGGCACTCGCGAGCAGTACTTC CAIWNGTREQYF
TRBD2 TRBJ2-3 NA 16 TRBV6-5 TGTGCCAGCAGTTACTCGACTAGCGGGATTGGGGATACGCAGTATTTT CASSYSTSGIGDTQYF
NA TRBJ2-1 many 13 TRBV29-1 TGCAGCGTTGATACCGAGACAACCAATGAGCAGTTCTTC CSVDTETTNEQFF
NA TRBJ2-1 NA 13 TRBV20-1 TGCAGTGCTAGATTCTCCCTTAACAATGAGCAGTTCTTC CSARFSLNNEQFF
NA TRBJ2-3 NA 16 TRBV5-1 TGCGCCAGCAGCTTGGGGACAGTCTACCGCACAGATACGCAGTATTTT CASSLGTVYRTDTQYF
TRBD2 TRBJ2-3 NA 15 TRBV10-3 TGTGCCATCAGTGATCAGCTAGCGGGCACAGATACGCAGTATTTT CAISDQLAGTDTQYF
TRBD1 TRBJ2-3 many 14 TRBV7-6 TGTGCCAGCAGCTTTGGACAGGGCACAGATACGCAGTATTTT CASSFGQGTDTQYF
NA TRBJ2-5 many 13 TRBV2 TGTGCCAGCAAAAGAGTCTTCCAAGAGACCCAGTACTTC CASKRVFQETQYF
TRBD2 TRBJ2-7 NA 15 TRBV7-2 TGTGCCAGCAGTCTATCCGGGCGGGGGGCCTACGAGCAGTACTTC CASSLSGRGAYEQYF
TRBD2 TRBJ2-5 NA 13 TRBV7-2 TGTGCCAAGAGCGGGGGGTACCAAGAGACCCAGTACTTC CAKSGGYQETQYF
TRBD1 TRBJ2-5 NA 14 TRBV20-1 TGCAGTGCTAGAGGGACAGGGGCGACGGAGACCCAGTACTTC CSARGTGATETQYF
NA TRBJ1-1 NA 15 TRBV12-3/TRBV12-4 TGTGCCAGCAGTCGTAGTTACTCCGGGACACCTAAAGCTTTCTTT CASSRSYSGTPKAFF
TRBD2 TRBJ2-7 few 17 TRBV12-3/TRBV12-4 TGTGCCAGCAGTTTCATCCTCGGCGGGAGGGCCGGCTACGAGCAGTACTTC CASSFILGGRAGYEQYF
TRBD1 TRBJ1-3 few 16 TRBV15 TGTGCCACCAGCAGTTTAACAGGGGCCTCTGGAAACACCATATATTTT CATSSLTGASGNTIYF
NA TRBJ2-3 NA 15 TRBV3-1 TGTGCCAGCAGCCAAGATTCGGCCCGAGGAGATACGCAGTATTTT CASSQDSARGDTQYF
NA TRBJ1-2 NA 13 TRBV7-2 TGTGCCAGCAGCCCAAGCAGGGATCATGGCTACACCTTC CASSPSRDHGYTF
TRBD1 TRBJ2-7 NA 14 TRBV12-5 TGTGCTAGTGGTTTGGTCGCGGACAGGGTCCAGCCGTACTTC CASGLVADRVQPYF
TRBD2 TRBJ2-1 NA 14 TRBV7-8 TGTGCCAGCAGCTTGACTAGCGGGGTAAGGGAGCAGTTCTTC CASSLTSGVREQFF
NA TRBJ2-2 NA 12 TRBV5-1 TGCGCCAGCAGCTTGAATCGGGGGGAGCTGTTTTTT CASSLNRGELFF
NA TRBJ1-1 NA 14 TRBV9 TGTGCCAGCAGCGTAGGGGTCGGGGACACTGAAGCTTTCTTT CASSVGVGDTEAFF
TRBD1 TRBJ1-6 NA 15 TRBV12-3/TRBV12-4 TGTGCCAGCAGAAGGCGACAGGGGGCAAGGTCACCCCTCCACTTT CASRRRQGARSPLHF
NA TRBJ2-1 many 13 TRBV20-1 TGCAGTGCTAGAGGGGGGCTGTACAATGAGCAGTTCTTC CSARGGLYNEQFF
TRBD2 TRBJ2-1 few 13 TRBV20-1 TGCAGTGCGAGCGGGGGCGTTTACAATGAGCAGTTCTTC CSASGGVYNEQFF
NA TRBJ2-1 few 11 TRBV5-1 TGCGCCAGCAGCAGGGAAAATGAGCAGTTCTTC CASSRENEQFF
TRBD1 TRBJ1-5 NA 19 TRBV6-5 TGTGCCAGCAGTTTTGCGAACCGGGACAGGGGACCCTTTAATCAGCCCCAGCATTTT CASSFANRDRGPFNQPQHF
TRBD2 TRBJ2-3 few 16 TRBV6-5 TGTGCCAGCAGTTACTCAAAGCGGGGGGGCACAGATACGCAGTATTTT CASSYSKRGGTDTQYF
TRBD2 TRBJ2-1 NA 17 TRBV5-1 TGCGCCAGCAGCCGGTCCAAGCGGGAGCTAGGGTACAATGAGCAGTTCTTC CASSRSKRELGYNEQFF
NA TRBJ2-1 few 15 TRBV3-1 TGTGCCAGCAGCCCTTACGGGACTCCCCTCAGTGAGCAGTTCTTC CASSPYGTPLSEQFF
NA TRBJ2-1 NA 13 TRBV6-2/TRBV6-3 TGTGCCAGCAGCCCGACGGGGTCGAATGAGCAGTTCTTC CASSPTGSNEQFF